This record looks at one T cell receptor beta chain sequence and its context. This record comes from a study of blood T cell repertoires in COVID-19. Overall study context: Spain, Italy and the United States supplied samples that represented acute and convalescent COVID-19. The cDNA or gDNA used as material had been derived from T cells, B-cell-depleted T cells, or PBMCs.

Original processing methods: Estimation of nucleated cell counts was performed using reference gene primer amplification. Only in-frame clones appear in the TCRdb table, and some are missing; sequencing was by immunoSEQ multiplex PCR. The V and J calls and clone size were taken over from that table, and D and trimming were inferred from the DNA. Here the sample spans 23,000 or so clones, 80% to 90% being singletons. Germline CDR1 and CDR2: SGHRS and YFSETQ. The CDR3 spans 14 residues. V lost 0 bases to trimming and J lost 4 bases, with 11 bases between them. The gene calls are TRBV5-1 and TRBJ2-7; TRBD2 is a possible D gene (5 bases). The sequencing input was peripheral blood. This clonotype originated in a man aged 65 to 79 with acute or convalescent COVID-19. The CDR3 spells CASSLASGWYEQYF. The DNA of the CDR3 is TGCGCCAGCAGCTTGGCCTCGGGATGGTACGAGCAGTACTTC.